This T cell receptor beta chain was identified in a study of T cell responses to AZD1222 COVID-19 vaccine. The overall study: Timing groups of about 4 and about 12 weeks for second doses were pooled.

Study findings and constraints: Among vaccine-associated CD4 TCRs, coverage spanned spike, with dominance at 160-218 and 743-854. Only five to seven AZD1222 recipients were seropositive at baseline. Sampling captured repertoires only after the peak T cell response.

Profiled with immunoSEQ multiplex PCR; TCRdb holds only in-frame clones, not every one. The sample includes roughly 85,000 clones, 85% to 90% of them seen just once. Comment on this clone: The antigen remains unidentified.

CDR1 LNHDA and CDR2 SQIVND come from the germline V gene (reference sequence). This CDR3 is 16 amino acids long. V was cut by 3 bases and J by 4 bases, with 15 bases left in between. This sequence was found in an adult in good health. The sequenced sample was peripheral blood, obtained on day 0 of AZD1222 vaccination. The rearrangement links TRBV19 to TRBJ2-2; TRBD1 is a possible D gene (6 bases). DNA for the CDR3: TGTGCCAGTAGTATCTCAGGGGTGCGCAGCACCGGGGAGCTGTTTTTT. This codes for CASSISGVRSTGELFF.